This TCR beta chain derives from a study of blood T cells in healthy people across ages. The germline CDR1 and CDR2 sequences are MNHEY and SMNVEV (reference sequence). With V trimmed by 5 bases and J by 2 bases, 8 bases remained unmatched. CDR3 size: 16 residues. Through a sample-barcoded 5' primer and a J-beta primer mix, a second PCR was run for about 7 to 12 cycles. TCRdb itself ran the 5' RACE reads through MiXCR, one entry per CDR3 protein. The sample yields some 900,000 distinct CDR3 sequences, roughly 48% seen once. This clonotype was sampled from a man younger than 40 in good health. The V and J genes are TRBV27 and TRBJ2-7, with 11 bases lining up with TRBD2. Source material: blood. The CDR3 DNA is TGTGCCAGCAGTCAACCTAGCGGGGGGCCCCCCTACGAGCAGTACTTC. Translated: CASSQPSGGPPYEQYF.